This T cell receptor (beta chain) is drawn from a study of T-cell memory formation after mild COVID-19 (dated by TCRdb to the early 2020s). For the study in its entirety: Most TCR sequence clusters were specific to one of the two donors. In a couple of donors, T-cell clones that expanded and contracted after mild COVID-19 were tracked by sequencing TCRalpha and TCRbeta repertoires over time. Two young, previously healthy adult volunteers, one female and one male, were included in the cohort.

Reads for this sample came from an Illumina NovaSeq 6000. TCRalpha and TCRbeta cDNA libraries were built by 5'RACE with constant-segment primers, adding sample barcodes and unique molecular identifiers. RNA was extracted from every sample with Trizol reagent. Libraries were amplified in two PCR steps, with a second sample barcode and Illumina TruSeq adapters added in the second step. Libraries were sequenced on an Illumina NovaSeq with 2 x 150 bp paired-end reads. In the authors' own workflow: With migec v1.2.7, reads were demultiplexed and then collapsed into UMI-guided consensus sequences. Using mixcr v2.1.11, UMI consensuses were aligned to TRA and TRB V and J templates and then assembled into clonotypes. A clonotype was counted as expanded or contracted only if both edgeR and NoisET called the change significant, with noise models trained on biological replicates. For edgeR calls, the cutoffs were a false discovery rate-adjusted p below 0.01 and a log2 fold-change threshold of 1. PCA with hierarchical clustering of max-normalized trajectories of the 1000 most abundant clonotypes was used as exploratory dynamics analysis. Separately sequenced CD4+ and CD8+ repertoires were used to assign a CD4 or CD8 phenotype to each responding clone. TCRdb took the public reads, trimmed them with fastp at Q25, ran MiXCR for clone calling and kept in-frame beta chains. Entries that share a CDR3 protein sequence are merged under the most common genes and DNA. What appears here as the V and J calls and clone size reflects TCRdb's work, not the paper's. The sample table holds about 260,000 distinct CDR3 sequences, of which roughly 8% were seen once. The leading ten clones occupy less than 25% of the sample.

The germline V gene (reference sequence) supplies CDR1 DFQATT and CDR2 SNEGSKA. Clipping removes 4 bases from V and 3 bases from J, with 1 as the unmatched junction base count. Taken from cysteine to phenylalanine, the CDR3 has 12 residues. Only the CDR3 DNA stays, 36 bases, in frame from base 1. Ficoll-Paque density gradient centrifugation was used to isolate PBMCs. Paper-wide results and their limitations: Only a couple of mild cases were covered by the study, and larger cohorts that include severe cases with pre-infection samples were considered necessary. Clones contracting from day 15 to 85 had balanced CD4/CD8 phenotypes, while a second wave expanding from day 15 to 37 was biased towards CD4+. Whether the second-wave clones peaking on day 37 were SARS-CoV-2 specific was not confirmed. Contracting CD4+ clones were found mainly in CM and EM memory subsets, while CD8+ clones were enriched in EMRA. The detection of some responding clones in pre-infection memory suggests that pre-existing cross-reactive memory T cells joined the SARS-CoV-2 response.

This clonotype has just a few counts. Its antigen is not yet known. The input lacks base qualities; no much larger clone sits a single base away. This sequence was found in a man aged 18 to 35 who had mild COVID-19 (a few samples of this study predate the infection). The sample titles of this study are shuffled in the database, so cell type and time point are left out; the donor was told from shared clones. Material: PBMCs or a T cell subset sorted from them (not recorded which). The rearrangement combines TRBV20-1 with TRBJ2-5; a stretch of 8 junction bases matches TRBD1. CDR3 protein: CSATTGEETQYF. The DNA sequence follows: TGCAGTGCTACGACAGGGGAAGAGACCCAGTACTTC.